Presented here are 3 T cell receptor beta chains from one specimen sequenced in a study of cytomegalovirus exposure and HLA in healthy donors. PCR involved 60 Vbeta and 13 Jbeta primers. Libraries were prepared by immunoSEQ multiplex PCR; TCRdb keeps only in-frame clonotypes and omits some of them. The sample records approximately 290,000 clones, 80% being singletons. Sequencing was carried out using PBMCs. These receptors were obtained from a girl aged 2 to 9 in good health and CMV-seronegative.

The chain has TRBV6-5 and TRBJ1-1, with a weak D call TRBD1 (5 bases). The CDR3 has 15 amino acids. Germline loops: CDR1 MNHEY, CDR2 SVGAGI. Trimming left V 0 bases short and J 4 bases short, with 12 bases between. As DNA, the CDR3 is TGTGCCAGCAGTTACTCGAACGGGGGGGGCACTGAAGCTTTCTTT. Its protein is CASSYSNGGGTEAFF.

The chain couples TRBV10-3 to TRBJ2-7; D is possibly TRBD1 (6 bases). The CDR3 runs 11 residues. V dropped 9 bases and J dropped 4 bases, with 10 bases sitting between them. Germline CDR1 reads ENHRY; CDR2 reads SYGVKD. CDR3 protein: CAIKDSYEQYF. DNA for the CDR3: TGTGCCATAAAGGACAGTTACGAGCAGTACTTC.

V and J are TRBV18 and TRBJ1-4; D not resolved. Germline CDR1 and CDR2: KGHSH and LQKENI. The length of the CDR3 is 17 residues. Deletions cut 3 bases from V and 5 bases from J, with 19 bases between. CDR3 in amino acids: CASSPQSLIGGNEKLFF. In nucleotides, the CDR3 is TGTGCCAGCTCACCCCAATCCTTGATCGGAGGAAATGAAAAACTGTTTTTT.